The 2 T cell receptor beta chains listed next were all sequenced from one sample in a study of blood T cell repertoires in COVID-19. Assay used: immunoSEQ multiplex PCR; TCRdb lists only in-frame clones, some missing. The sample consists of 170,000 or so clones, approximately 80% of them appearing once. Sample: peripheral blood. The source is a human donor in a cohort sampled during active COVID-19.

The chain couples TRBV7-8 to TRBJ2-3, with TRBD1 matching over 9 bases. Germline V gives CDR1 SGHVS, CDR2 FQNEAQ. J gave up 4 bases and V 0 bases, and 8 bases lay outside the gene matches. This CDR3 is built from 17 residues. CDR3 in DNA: TGTGCCAGCAGCTTAGCGTTAGGGACAGGGCTTCCAGATACGCAGTATTTT. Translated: CASSLALGTGLPDTQYF.

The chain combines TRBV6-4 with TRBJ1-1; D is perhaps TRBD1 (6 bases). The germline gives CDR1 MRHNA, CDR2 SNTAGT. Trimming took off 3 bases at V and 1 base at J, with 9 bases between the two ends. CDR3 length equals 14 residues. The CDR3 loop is CASSEGGENTEAFF. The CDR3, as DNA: TGTGCCAGCAGTGAAGGGGGAGAGAACACTGAAGCTTTCTTT.